This is a list of T cell receptor beta chains from one sample in a study of blood T cells in healthy people across ages. TCRdb fed the 5' RACE reads into MiXCR, producing one record per CDR3 protein. This sample has roughly 650,000 distinct CDR3 sequences, with roughly 30% found just once. Sequenced: blood. These receptors came from a woman of 80 years or more in good health. CDR3s include the opening cysteine and the closing phenylalanine or tryptophan. Expanded clones get a size class; other rows say once, few or many, or leave the size out.

. TRBV30 CAWSLQGQQPQHF
. TRBV5-1 CAGSLGQGQGNTEAFF
many TRBV12-3/TRBV12-4 CASSPGTGAYYEQYF
many TRBV24-1 CATSTQEWEGHEQYF
. TRBV5-1 CASSFDRGRFEQFF
. TRBV5-1 CASSLGASGGNGYTF
. TRBV12-3/TRBV12-4 CASSRGQGRNTEAFF
. TRBV29-1 CSVEVAEGTEKLFF
. TRBV7-2 CASSSDRGSPLHF
. TRBV6-5 CASSRRQGSGANVRTF
few TRBV7-8 CASSFTGDPSTNEQFF
. TRBV7-2 CASSPGTGENLYEQYF
many TRBV20-1 CSARGDGAGWANVLTF
many TRBV25-1 CASSAARGGSYNEQFF
. TRBV5-1 CASSLIGGGAVHNEQFF
many TRBV4-1 CASSQGLAITNYGYTF
. TRBV6-2/TRBV6-3 CAGSLSPNTYEQYF
. TRBV12-3/TRBV12-4 CASSFILPDQQYF
many TRBV20-1 CSARDTTVRGQPQHF
few TRBV30 CAWSPLSGTGLGTEAFF
. TRBV5-1 CASQGWDRTHNEQFF
few TRBV6-5 CASRQNTGELFF
. TRBV25-1 CASRQGWVTEAFF
. TRBV7-3 CASSFPTGAYEQYF
. TRBV20-1 CSARDGLGYTF
. TRBV20-1 CSAHTSGEPDTQYF
many TRBV5-6 CASSLRQGRVEQYF
many TRBV20-1 CSASDGRTNYGYTF
many TRBV9 CASSGEFYGYTF
. TRBV3-1 CASSQDPGLAGFDGGNEQFF
many TRBV5-1 CASSLEGPSETQYF
once TRBV5-5 CASSVDQGASYEQYF
few TRBV2 CASTFDRGYEKLFF
. TRBV5-4 CASSLTGVNEQFF
. TRBV12-3/TRBV12-4 CASSHTSLGDIQYF
. TRBV9 CASSVVGQGTEAFF
many TRBV24-1 CATSETTPGQGRETQYF
many TRBV3-1 CASSQDFGTGGRGYTF
. TRBV12-3/TRBV12-4 CASSPPGISIEQYF
few TRBV14 CASSLKGAHNSPLHF
many TRBV3-1 CASSQGGTLYNQPQHF
many TRBV12-3/TRBV12-4 CASSGQVLGETQYF
many TRBV15 CATSRDLQAMQYF
once TRBV10-3 CAISGAGGVGEQYF
many TRBV5-1 CASSLSGGNTDTQYF
many TRBV15 CATSREAGVYEQYF
many TRBV20-1 CSAMRGSYNEQFF
. TRBV20-1 CSARVTSGIYEQYF
many TRBV15 CATSSLTGTGETQYF